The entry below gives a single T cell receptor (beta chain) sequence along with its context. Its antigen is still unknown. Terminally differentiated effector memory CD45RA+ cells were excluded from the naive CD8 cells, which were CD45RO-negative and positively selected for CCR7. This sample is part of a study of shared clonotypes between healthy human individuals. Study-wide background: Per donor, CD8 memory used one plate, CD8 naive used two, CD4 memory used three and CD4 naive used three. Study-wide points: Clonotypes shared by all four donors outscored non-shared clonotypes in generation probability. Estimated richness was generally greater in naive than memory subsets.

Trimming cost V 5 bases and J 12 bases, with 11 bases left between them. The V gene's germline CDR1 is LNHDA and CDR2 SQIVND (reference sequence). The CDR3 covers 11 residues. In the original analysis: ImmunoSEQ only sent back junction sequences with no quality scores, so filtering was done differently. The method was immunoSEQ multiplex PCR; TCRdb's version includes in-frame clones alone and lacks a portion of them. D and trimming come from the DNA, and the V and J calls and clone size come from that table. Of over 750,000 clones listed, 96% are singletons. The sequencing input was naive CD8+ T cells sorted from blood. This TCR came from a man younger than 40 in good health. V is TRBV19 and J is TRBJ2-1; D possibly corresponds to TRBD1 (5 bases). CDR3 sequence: CASSADTGQFF. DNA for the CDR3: TGTGCCAGTAGTGCGGACACGGGGCAGTTCTTC.